The 18 T cell receptor beta chains given below trace back to one sample, sequenced in a study of blood T cell repertoires in COVID-19. Assay: immunoSEQ multiplex PCR; the TCRdb copy retains only in-frame clones and omits some. The data hold some 140,000 clones, with roughly 80% observed a single time. Specimen: PBMCs or T cells enriched from blood (not recorded which). All receptors derive from a man aged 45-60 years who had recovered from COVID-19.

The gene calls are TRBV4-3 and TRBJ1-3; D is unresolved. Germline values: CDR1 LGHNA, CDR2 YSLEER. The CDR3 extends over 15 amino acids. V lost 1 base to trimming and J lost 0 bases, with 7 bases between them. CDR3 in DNA: TGCGCCAGCAGCCAAGCCCGGGGCTCTGGAAACACCATATATTTT. It encodes CASSQARGSGNTIYF.

The rearrangement joins TRBV5-1 to TRBJ1-2; 9 positions agree with TRBD1. The trim removed 4 bases at V and 6 bases at J, leaving 10 bases unmatched. Looked up from germline, CDR1 is SGHRS and CDR2 is YFSETQ. CDR3 length: 15 residues. In nucleotides, the CDR3 is TGCGCCAGCAGCATACACAGGGGGCGGGTCGATGGCTACACCTTC. This codes for CASSIHRGRVDGYTF.

The gene calls are TRBV3-1 (or the pseudogene TRBV3-2) and TRBJ2-2; TRBD1 is a possible D gene (6 bases). Looked up from germline, CDR1 is LGHDT and CDR2 is YNNKEL (reference sequence). This CDR3 has 13 amino acids. Deletions cut 0 bases from V and 8 bases from J, with 7 bases between. The CDR3 DNA reads as TGTGCCAGCAGCCAAGAAGGGGGAGGGGAGCTGTTTTTT. As protein: CASSQEGGGELFF.

V and J are TRBV19 and TRBJ1-5; D is unresolved. Per germline, CDR1 LNHDA and CDR2 SQIVND (reference sequence). The CDR3 covers 15 residues. Trimming pared 0 bases from V and 4 bases from J, leaving 10 bases between. CDR3 in DNA: TGTGCCAGTAGTATAGAGGCAAGGAGGAATCAGCCCCAGCATTTT. This gives the protein CASSIEARRNQPQHF.

This clone was seen just once. The chain joins TRBV6-2 or TRBV6-3 to TRBJ1-6; 10 positions match TRBD1. The CDR3 runs 14 residues. The V gene's germline CDR1 is MNHEY and CDR2 SVGEGT. V gave up 3 bases and J gave up 8 bases; unmatched junction bases: 1. The CDR3 sequence: CASSYGTGDSPLHF. The CDR3 nucleotides read TGTGCCAGCAGTTATGGGACAGGGGATTCACCCCTCCACTTT.

The chain joins TRBV5-5 to TRBJ2-2; no firm D call. Per germline, CDR1 SGHKS and CDR2 YYEKEE (reference sequence). The CDR3 is 16 amino acids. The V and J ends lost 6 bases and 1 base respectively, with 16 bases between them. CDR3 nucleotide sequence: TGTGCCAGCACCCTTGGTCCAGGCCGGAACACCGGGGAGCTGTTTTTT. Protein sequence: CASTLGPGRNTGELFF.

This clone was seen once. V usage is TRBV5-6 and J usage is TRBJ2-7; tentative D call: TRBD1 (6 bases). This CDR3 has 15 residues. The V end was cut by 4 bases, the J end by 5 bases, with 19 bases between. Germline CDR1 SGHDT, CDR2 YYEEEE. CDR3 region: CASSRGIQQGNEQYF. CDR3 sequence (DNA): TGTGCCAGCAGCCGGGGTATTCAACAGGGAAACGAGCAGTACTTC.

The chain employs TRBV5-4 and TRBJ1-1; no clear D. The CDR3 length is 14 residues. Germline values: CDR1 SGHNT, CDR2 YYREEE (reference sequence). V shed 5 bases and J shed 1 base, with 12 bases lying between them. CDR3 DNA: TGTGCCAGCAGTCCATTGGTCGGGAACACTGAAGCTTTCTTT. Protein sequence: CASSPLVGNTEAFF.

This chain uses TRBV19 with TRBJ1-6, with D perhaps matching TRBD1 (6 bases). Germline loops: CDR1 LNHDA, CDR2 SQIVND (reference sequence). Trimming took 6 bases from V and 6 from J, leaving 12 bases between them. This CDR3 comprises 14 residues. CDR3: CASSSGQPNSPLHF. The CDR3 DNA is TGTGCCAGTAGCTCAGGACAGCCTAATTCACCCCTCCACTTT.

The rearrangement uses TRBV6-5 and TRBJ2-7, with D perhaps matching TRBD1 (6 bases). Germline CDR1 and CDR2: MNHEY and SVGAGI. V lost 3 bases and J 4 bases, leaving 10 bases between the germline ends. The CDR3 runs 13 residues. CDR3 sequence (DNA): TGTGCCAGCAGTTATCACAGGGTATACGAGCAGTACTTC. This codes for CASSYHRVYEQYF.

The chain links TRBV7-9 to TRBJ2-1; D is ambiguous. Germline lookup yields CDR1 SEHNR and CDR2 FQNEAQ (reference sequence). V lost 1 base and J lost 7, with 5 bases in between. This CDR3 has 12 residues. The CDR3 sequence: CASSLVENEQFF. The CDR3 DNA reads TGTGCCAGCAGCTTAGTGGAGAATGAGCAGTTCTTC.

In its sample, this clone was seen a few times. This rearrangement joins TRBV18 to TRBJ2-7, with D possibly TRBD1 on 6 matching bases. V lost 2 bases and J lost 0, with 11 bases in between. Per germline, CDR1 KGHSH and CDR2 LQKENI. The CDR3 covers 15 residues. The CDR3 sequence is CASSPVGQSSYEQYF. In DNA form, the CDR3 reads TGTGCCAGCTCACCAGTAGGACAGTCCTCCTACGAGCAGTACTTC.

The chain uses TRBV7-2 and TRBJ2-1; 7 bases map to TRBD2. Germline CDR1 is SGHTA and CDR2 is FQGNSA. The CDR3 has 16 amino acids. After removal of 5 bases from V and 7 bases from J, the junction contained 14 bases not matched to a gene. CDR3 in DNA: TGTGCCAGCAGCCCTGACCCGGCGGGGGTGAGGAATGAGCAGTTCTTC. Protein product: CASSPDPAGVRNEQFF.

This chain connects TRBV2 to TRBJ1-4; 8 nucleotides align to TRBD1. Germline CDR1 and CDR2: SNHLY and FYNNEI. This CDR3 region has 17 residues. The ends lost 6 bases at V and 2 bases at J; junction bases unmatched: 11. The DNA of the CDR3 is TGTGCCAGCAGCAGGGGGCCCATAAGTCTTACTAATGAAAAACTGTTTTTT. Translated: CASSRGPISLTNEKLFF.

This clone was observed once. The chain joins TRBV27 to TRBJ1-2; TRBD1 agrees at 10 bases. V shed 5 bases and J 4 bases; nucleotides not matched to a gene: 7. The CDR3 has 15 amino acids. Germline CDR1 MNHEY, CDR2 SMNVEV (reference sequence). In DNA, the CDR3 is TGTGCCAGCAGTAACCGGGACAGGGGTAGCTATGGCTACACCTTC. This codes for CASSNRDRGSYGYTF.

The chain has TRBV2 and TRBJ1-1; a weak D match, TRBD1 (6 bases). V was clipped by 4 bases and J by 5 bases, with 17 bases between them. The germline V gene has CDR1 SNHLY and CDR2 FYNNEI. CDR3 length: 15 amino acids. This CDR3 reads CASSVGRGRRTEAFF. The CDR3 region has the DNA TGTGCCAGCAGTGTGGGCAGGGGACGACGGACTGAAGCTTTCTTT.

The genes are TRBV9 and TRBJ1-1; 7 nucleotides agree with TRBD1. Germline lookup yields CDR1 SGDLS and CDR2 YYNGEE. Germline trimming cut 4 bases from V and 7 bases from J; bases unmatched to any gene: 10. This CDR3 is 14 amino acids long. This chain's CDR3 is CASSPRDSVYEAFF. The DNA for the CDR3 is TGTGCCAGCAGCCCTCGGGACAGTGTGTATGAAGCTTTCTTT. The whole variable domain, remainder taken from reference TRBV9 and TRBJ1-1, is DSGVTQTPKHLITATGQRVTLRCSPRSGDLSVYWYQQSLDQGLQFLIQYYNGEERAKGNILERFSAQQFPDLHSELNLSSLELGDSALYFCASSPRDSVYEAFFGQGTRLTVV.

The genes are TRBV5-1 and TRBJ1-4; D ambiguous. Per germline, CDR1 SGHRS and CDR2 YFSETQ. The CDR3 covers 15 residues. Trimming took off 0 bases at V and 0 bases at J, with 6 bases between the two ends. CDR3 nucleotide sequence: TGCGCCAGCAGCTTGGGAGGTGCAACTAATGAAAAACTGTTTTTT. Its protein product is CASSLGGATNEKLFF.